This TCR beta chain was recorded in a study of cytomegalovirus exposure and HLA in healthy donors. The PCR ran on 60 Vbeta and 13 Jbeta primers. Sequenced by immunoSEQ multiplex PCR; TCRdb stores in-frame clones only, minus some. Among 100,000 to 130,000 clones listed, roughly 72% were seen once. Trimming took 2 bases from V and 0 from J; bases not matched to a gene: 9. This CDR3 is built from 21 residues. Germline assignment: CDR1 MGHRA and CDR2 YSYEKL. The clonotype was recovered from a man aged 30-40 years in good health and CMV-seronegative. Input material: PBMCs. The V and J genes are TRBV4-1 and TRBJ2-6; the match to TRBD2 covers 14 bases. CDR3 sequence: CASSQTTLTSGGASGANVLTF. In nucleotides, the CDR3 is TGCGCCAGCAGCCAAACCACGTTGACTAGCGGGGGGGCCTCTGGGGCCAACGTCCTGACTTTC.